This TCR beta chain was captured in a study of regulatory T cells in long-lasting Graves disease. General study points: A greater number of public clonotypes (approximately 2,700) was shared by persistent patients than by new patients (approximately 880). TCR diversity was lower in persistent Graves' patients than in newly diagnosed ones.

Germline assignment: CDR1 DFQATT and CDR2 SNEGSKA (reference sequence). The length of the CDR3 is 13 residues. V lost 6 bases and J 4 bases, leaving 16 bases between the germline ends. In this sample, this clonotype turned up many times. The antigen remains undetermined. Sample time point: persistent/refractory GD, antithyroid drugs over 5 years with positive TRAb. TCR sequences were obtained from RNA taken from PBMCs. CDR3 regions were amplified by Arm-PCR using iRepertoire HTBI primers to build TCR beta libraries. TCRdb reanalysed the multiplex PCR reads using MiXCR and keeps one entry per CDR3 protein. The table shows approximately 290,000 distinct CDR3 sequences, with around 23% occurring only once.

The V call is TRBV20-1, the J call TRBJ2-7, with a possible D match to TRBD2 (7 bases). The sample in question was peripheral blood mononuclear cells (PBMCs), obtained when the disease was refractory, from a patient treated with antithyroid drugs. The receptor was derived from a female donor with Graves disease. DNA for the CDR3: TGCAGTGCCCCGGGGGGCCTGGGTTACGAGCAGTACTTC. It translates to CSAPGGLGYEQYF.